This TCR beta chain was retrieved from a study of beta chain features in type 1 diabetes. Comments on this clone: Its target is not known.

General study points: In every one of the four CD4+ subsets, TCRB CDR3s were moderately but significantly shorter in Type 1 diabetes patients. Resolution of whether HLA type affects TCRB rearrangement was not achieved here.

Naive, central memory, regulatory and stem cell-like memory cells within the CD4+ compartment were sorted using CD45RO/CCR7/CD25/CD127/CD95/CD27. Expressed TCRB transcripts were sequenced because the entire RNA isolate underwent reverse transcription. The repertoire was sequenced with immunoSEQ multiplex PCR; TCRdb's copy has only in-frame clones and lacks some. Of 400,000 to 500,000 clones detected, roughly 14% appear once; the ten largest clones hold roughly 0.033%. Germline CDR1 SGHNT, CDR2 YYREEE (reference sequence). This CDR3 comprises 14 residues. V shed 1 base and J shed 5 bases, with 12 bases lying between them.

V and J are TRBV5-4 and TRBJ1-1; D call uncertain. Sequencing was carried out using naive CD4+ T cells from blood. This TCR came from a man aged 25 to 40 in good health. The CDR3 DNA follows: TGTGCCAGCAGCTTGATCCTTGGTCGTACTGAAGCTTTCTTT. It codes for CASSLILGRTEAFF. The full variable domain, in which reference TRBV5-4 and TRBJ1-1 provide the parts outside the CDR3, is ETGVTQSPTHLIKTRGQQVTLRCSSQSGHNTVSWYQQALGQGPQFIFQYYREEENGRGNFPPRFSGLQFPNYSSELNVNALELDDSALYLCASSLILGRTEAFFGQGTRLTVV.